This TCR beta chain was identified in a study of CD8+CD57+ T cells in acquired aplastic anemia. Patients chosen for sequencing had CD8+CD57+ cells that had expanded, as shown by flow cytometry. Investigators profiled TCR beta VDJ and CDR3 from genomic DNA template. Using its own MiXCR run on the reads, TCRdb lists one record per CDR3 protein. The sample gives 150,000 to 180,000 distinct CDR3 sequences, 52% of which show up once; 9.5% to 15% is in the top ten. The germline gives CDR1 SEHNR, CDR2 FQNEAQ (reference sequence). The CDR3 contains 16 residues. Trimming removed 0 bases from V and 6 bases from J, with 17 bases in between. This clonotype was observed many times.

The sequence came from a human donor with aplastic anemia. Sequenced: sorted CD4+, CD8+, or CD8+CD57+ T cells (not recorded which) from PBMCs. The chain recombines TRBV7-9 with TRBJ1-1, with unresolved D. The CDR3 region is CASSLARAGWVSEAFF. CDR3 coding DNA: TGTGCCAGCAGCTTAGCGAGGGCAGGATGGGTTTCTGAAGCTTTCTTT.